The 32 T cell receptor beta chains below come from one sample, sequenced in a study of T-cell reconstitution after alpha-beta-depleted transplantation in children. The authors prepared the TCRbeta library with unique molecular identifiers. TCRdb reprocessed the PCR reads with MiXCR, giving one entry per CDR3 protein. Among around 450,000 distinct CDR3 sequences listed, about 10% were seen once. Sequenced material: PBMCs, taken before TCRalphabeta/CD19-depleted stem cell transplant. These receptors were obtained from a child aged 2-15 years with inherited bone marrow failure, due to receive a stem cell transplant.

In this sample, this clonotype turned up many times. V and J are TRBV18 and TRBJ2-3, with D maybe TRBD2 (6 bases). With 3 bases removed from V and 8 bases from J, the gap between germline ends came to 18 bases. This CDR3 spans 15 amino acids. Germline values: CDR1 KGHSH, CDR2 LQKENI. The chain's CDR3 is CASSPVTVGRGTQYF. The CDR3 DNA is TGTGCCAGCTCACCGGTGACGGTGGGGCGGGGTACGCAGTATTTT.

Points on this clonotype: This may arise from a read error, as a much more abundant clone is one base away. This chain connects TRBV7-2 to TRBJ2-1, with D possibly TRBD1 on 6 matching bases. CDR3 length: 16 amino acids. In germline, CDR1 is SGHTA, CDR2 FQGNSA. As DNA, the CDR3 is TGTGCCTGCAGCTTTTTACAGGGTGGCAGAAGCGATGAGCAGTTCTTC. As protein: CACSFLQGGRSDEQFF.

This clonotype was seen repeatedly, ten times or more. This chain connects TRBV6-5 to TRBJ2-1; no clear D gene. The V end was cut by 3 bases, the J end by 7 bases, with 13 bases between. The CDR3 totals 14 residues. Germline V gene data show CDR1 as MNHEY and CDR2 as SVGAGI. CDR3 in amino acids: CASSYLGTLNEQFF. CDR3 sequence (DNA): TGTGCCAGCAGTTATTTGGGAACTCTGAATGAGCAGTTCTTC.

This clonotype has a count of ten or more. V and J are TRBV27 and TRBJ2-7; D unresolved. The V end was cut by 5 bases, the J end by 2 bases, with 10 bases between. Germline V lookup: CDR1 MNHEY, CDR2 SMNVEV (reference sequence). The CDR3 extends over 13 amino acids. Written as DNA, the CDR3 is TGTGCCAGCAGTCCTACCCATCCCTACGAGCAGTACTTC. Residues: CASSPTHPYEQYF.

This clonotype came up a few times. The chain carries TRBV20-1 and TRBJ1-2; D call uncertain. The CDR3 loop spans 13 amino acids. From germline, CDR1 is DFQATT and CDR2 SNEGSKA (reference sequence). V lost 0 bases, J lost 4 bases, and 9 bases lay in between. The CDR3 reads CSARDSSRYGYTF. In DNA form, the CDR3 reads TGCAGTGCTAGAGATTCCAGCCGCTATGGCTACACCTTC.

This clonotype occurred many times. The V and J genes are TRBV9 and TRBJ1-5, with D possibly matching TRBD1 (5 bases). V lost 1 base and J lost 7, with 12 bases in between. Germline loops: CDR1 SGDLS, CDR2 YYNGEE. The CDR3 totals 14 residues. CDR3 in amino acids: CASSVRGDPQPQHF. In DNA, the CDR3 is TGTGCCAGCAGCGTAAGAGGGGATCCCCAGCCCCAGCATTTT.

This clonotype was counted at least ten times. Written as DNA, the CDR3 is TGTGCCAGCAGTTTGGCGTGGACAGATACGCAGTATTTT. Protein sequence: CASSLAWTDTQYF. The chain joins TRBV27 to TRBJ2-3, with unresolved D. Trimming left V 3 bases short and J 3 bases short, with 7 bases between. CDR1 and CDR2 (germline): MNHEY, SMNVEV (reference sequence). This CDR3 comprises 13 residues.

This clonotype was seen at least ten times. The rearrangement joins TRBV5-1 to TRBJ1-1; possible D gene TRBD1, 6 bases. This CDR3 region has 13 residues. From germline, CDR1 is SGHRS and CDR2 YFSETQ. V lost 5 bases, J lost 0 bases, and 8 bases lay in between. The CDR3 bases are TGCGCCAGCAGGACAGGTATGAACACTGAAGCTTTCTTT. This sequence encodes CASRTGMNTEAFF. The complete variable domain, with remaining parts taken from reference TRBV5-1 and TRBJ1-1, reads KAGVTQTPRYLIKTRGQQVTLSCSPISGHRSVSWYQQTPGQGLQFLFEYFSETQRNKGNFPGRFSGRQFSNSRSEMNVSTLELGDSALYLCASRTGMNTEAFFGQGTRLTVV.

This clonotype was seen many times. V usage is TRBV28 and J usage is TRBJ2-7, with 7 positions matching TRBD2. With 2 bases clipped from V and 2 bases from J, the junction kept 3 bases outside the gene matches. Germline V gene sequence: CDR1 MDHEN, CDR2 SYDVKM. This CDR3 contains 14 residues. The CDR3 DNA reads as TGTGCCAGCAGTTTAGCGGGAGTTGCCTACGAGCAGTACTTC. Translated: CASSLAGVAYEQYF. Complete variable domain (other parts from reference TRBV28 and TRBJ2-7): DVKVTQSSRYLVKRTGEKVFLECVQDMDHENMFWYRQDPGLGLRLIYFSYDVKMKEKGDIPEGYSVSREKKERFSLILESASTNQTSMYLCASSLAGVAYEQYFGPGTRLTVT.

The chain has TRBV4-3 and TRBJ2-1; D is ambiguous. In germline, CDR1 is LGHNA, CDR2 YSLEER. This CDR3 contains 16 residues. Trimming left V 0 bases short and J 0 bases short, with 9 bases between. CDR3 sequence: CASSQDRSSSYNEQFF. CDR3 nucleotides: TGCGCCAGCAGCCAAGATCGCTCGAGCTCCTACAATGAGCAGTTCTTC.

This rearrangement joins TRBV10-3 to TRBJ1-1; D gene uncertain. Trimming stripped 8 bases from V and 1 base from J, with 11 bases between. The CDR3 contains 13 residues. Germline lookup yields CDR1 ENHRY and CDR2 SYGVKD. CDR3 nucleotides: TGTGCCATCGCATACCGGGAGAACACTGAAGCTTTCTTT. Protein: CAIAYRENTEAFF.

This clonotype was seen repeatedly, ten times or more. The genes are TRBV6-2 or TRBV6-3 and TRBJ2-2; D not certain. Germline-derived CDR1 and CDR2 are MNHEY and SVGEGT. CDR3 length: 14 residues. Trimming removed 6 bases at V and 3 bases at J, with 11 bases between. The CDR3 reads CASSHQSDTGELFF. The CDR3 nucleotides are TGTGCCAGCAGCCACCAGAGTGACACCGGGGAGCTGTTTTTT.

The chain is built from TRBV7-2 and TRBJ2-3; 7 bases line up with TRBD2. This CDR3 comprises 16 residues. Germline assignment: CDR1 SGHTA and CDR2 FQGNSA. The V segment lost 5 bases and the J segment 0 bases; nucleotides outside the gene matches: 8. In DNA, the CDR3 is TGTGCCAGCAGCGTCCGGGACTATCTTAGCACAGATACGCAGTATTTT. Translated: CASSVRDYLSTDTQYF.

This clonotype was counted many times. The chain uses TRBV30 and TRBJ2-2; D unclear. The CDR3 contains 15 residues. The V gene lost 4 bases and the J gene lost 1 base, with 13 bases spanning the gap. CDR1 is GTSNPN and CDR2 is SVGIG in the germline V gene (reference sequence). The DNA for the CDR3 is TGTGCCTGGAATTCGGTCTCCGTGAACACCGGGGAGCTGTTTTTT. It yields the protein CAWNSVSVNTGELFF.

This clonotype showed up many times. The V gene is TRBV6-5, the J gene TRBJ2-5; TRBD2 matches at 8 bases. Germline-derived CDR1 and CDR2 are MNHEY and SVGAGI. The CDR3 runs 15 residues. After removal of 2 bases from V and 1 base from J, the junction contained 3 bases not matched to a gene. DNA of the CDR3: TGTGCCAGCAGTTACAAACTAGCGGCCCAAGAGACCCAGTACTTC. Translation: CASSYKLAAQETQYF.

This clonotype appeared many times. The chain has TRBV27 and TRBJ1-6; D is unresolved. CDR3 length equals 12 residues. Deletions cut 1 base from V and 5 bases from J, with 0 bases between. Germline V CDR1 and CDR2: MNHEY, SMNVEV (reference sequence). CDR3 loop: CASSLYNSPLHF. As DNA, the CDR3 is TGTGCCAGCAGTTTATATAATTCACCCCTCCACTTT.

This clonotype was counted many times. The chain combines TRBV7-9 with TRBJ2-5; D is unresolved. Trimming took off 1 base at V and 7 bases at J, with 7 bases between the two ends. Per the germline V gene, CDR1 is SEHNR and CDR2 is FQNEAQ (reference sequence). The CDR3 is made up of 12 amino acids. The CDR3: CASSLGGPTQYF. In DNA form, the CDR3 reads TGTGCCAGCAGCTTAGGGGGTCCGACCCAGTACTTC.

This clonotype was seen more than once but under ten times. The chain links TRBV27 to TRBJ1-5; perhaps TRBD1 as D (5 bases). V dropped 4 bases and J dropped 0 bases, with 10 bases sitting between them. Germline assignment: CDR1 MNHEY and CDR2 SMNVEV (reference sequence). The CDR3 runs 15 residues. The CDR3 loop is CASSSWGNSNQPQHF. The DNA for the CDR3 is TGTGCCAGCAGTTCCTGGGGGAATAGCAATCAGCCCCAGCATTTT.

This clonotype has ten or more counts. This chain connects TRBV4-3 to TRBJ2-2; D unresolved. Germline loops: CDR1 LGHNA, CDR2 YSLEER. V dropped 1 base and J dropped 3 bases, with 9 bases sitting between them. CDR3 length: 15 residues. The CDR3 nucleotides read TGCGCCAGCAGCCAAGTCAAGTGGGACACCGGGGAGCTGTTTTTT. Amino acids: CASSQVKWDTGELFF.

This clonotype was seen repeatedly, ten times or more. The chain uses TRBV7-9 and TRBJ2-1; no clear D. The V gene lost 4 bases and the J gene lost 4 bases, with 8 bases spanning the gap. Germline CDR1 SEHNR, CDR2 FQNEAQ (reference sequence). CDR3 size: 13 residues. CDR3 loop: CASSSLLYNEQFF. The CDR3 DNA reads TGTGCCAGCAGCTCCCTTTTGTACAATGAGCAGTTCTTC.

Points on this clonotype: This may stem from a read error, because a much larger clone lies one nucleotide away. The chain is built from TRBV5-1 and TRBJ2-3; 13 nucleotides match TRBD2. The CDR3 is made up of 16 amino acids. From germline, CDR1 is SGHRS and CDR2 YFSETQ. J lost 6 bases, V lost 2 bases, and 6 bases had no gene match. CDR3: CASSFGLAGVVDTQYF. The CDR3, as DNA: TGCGCCAGCAGCTTCGGACTAGCGGGAGTTGTGGATACGCAGTATTTT.

This clonotype was counted many times. This chain joins TRBV9 and TRBJ2-1; 8 bases align to TRBD1. Germline loops: CDR1 SGDLS, CDR2 YYNGEE. The V segment lost 4 bases and the J segment 4 bases; nucleotides outside the gene matches: 10. The CDR3 consists of 16 residues. CDR3 coding DNA: TGTGCCAGCAGCACCCGGACAGGGTCCACTTACAATGAGCAGTTCTTC. It specifies CASSTRTGSTYNEQFF.

There are many counts of this clonotype. The CDR3 reads CAISESLAAYNEQFF. Written as DNA, the CDR3 is TGTGCCATCAGTGAGTCACTAGCGGCCTACAATGAGCAGTTCTTC. This chain connects TRBV10-3 to TRBJ2-1; 8 bases line up with TRBD2. The CDR3 runs to 15 residues. The V and J ends lost 0 bases and 2 bases, in that order; junction bases with no gene match: 0. Germline loops: CDR1 ENHRY, CDR2 SYGVKD.

This clonotype was recorded a few times. This chain uses TRBV20-1 with TRBJ2-3; a possible D gene is TRBD2 (6 bases). Germline V lookup: CDR1 DFQATT, CDR2 SNEGSKA (reference sequence). V shed 6 bases and J shed 3 bases, with 10 bases lying between them. This CDR3 has 12 amino acids. The CDR3 loop reads CSARGVTDTQYF. The CDR3 DNA sequence: TGCAGTGCCCGCGGGGTGACAGATACGCAGTATTTT.

This clonotype occurred a few times. The chain uses TRBV29-1 and TRBJ2-7; 9 nucleotides match TRBD2. CDR3 size: 14 residues. V lost 4 bases to trimming and J lost 6 bases; unmatched junction nucleotides: 10. Germline V gene sequence: CDR1 SQVTM, CDR2 ANQGSEA. The CDR3 protein is CSVVPQREVSEQYF. Here the CDR3 DNA reads TGCAGCGTTGTTCCCCAGCGGGAGGTATCCGAGCAGTACTTC.

This clonotype was counted a few times. This chain uses TRBV5-6 with TRBJ1-4; 10 positions match TRBD1. Trimming took 1 base from V and 0 from J; bases not matched to a gene: 18. Germline V gene data show CDR1 as SGHDT and CDR2 as YYEEEE. This CDR3 contains 22 residues. The CDR3 DNA follows: TGTGCCAGCAGCTTGTATTATGCGGGACAGGGGTCAAAGGGATCAACTAATGAAAAACTGTTTTTT. Its translation is CASSLYYAGQGSKGSTNEKLFF.

The V call is TRBV27, the J call TRBJ2-2, with 13 bases that match TRBD2. The CDR3 covers 16 residues. Looked up from germline, CDR1 is MNHEY and CDR2 is SMNVEV (reference sequence). The trim removed 6 bases at V and 3 bases at J, leaving 4 bases unmatched. The DNA for the CDR3 is TGTGCCAGCAGGGGACTAGCGGGATCGCACACCGGGGAGCTGTTTTTT. Translation: CASRGLAGSHTGELFF.

This clonotype has ten or more counts. The chain links TRBV27 to TRBJ1-4; the D gene is possibly TRBD1 (5 bases). Trimming shortened V by 5 bases and J by 5 bases, and 12 bases separated the two germline ends. This CDR3 region has 14 residues. Per germline, CDR1 MNHEY and CDR2 SMNVEV (reference sequence). CDR3 region: CASSNRFGNEKLFF. The CDR3 region has the DNA TGTGCCAGCAGTAACAGGTTCGGCAATGAAAAACTGTTTTTT.

There are many counts of this clonotype. The gene calls are TRBV27 and TRBJ2-1; 7 nucleotides align to TRBD2. In germline, CDR1 is MNHEY, CDR2 SMNVEV (reference sequence). The V and J ends lost 6 bases and 4 bases, in that order; junction bases with no gene match: 12. The CDR3 is 16 residues long. CDR3 region: CASSALRGSRYNEQFF. CDR3 coding DNA: TGTGCCAGCAGCGCCCTTCGCGGGAGTAGGTACAATGAGCAGTTCTTC.

The chain recombines TRBV4-2 with TRBJ2-6, with unresolved D. Trimming shortened V by 0 bases and J by 2 bases, and 14 bases separated the two germline ends. The CDR3 extends over 18 amino acids. Germline V gene lookup returns CDR1 LGHNA and CDR2 YNFKEQ. CDR3 coding DNA: TGTGCCAGCAGCCAAGACCTGTGGACCAGTACTGGGGCCAACGTCCTGACTTTC. Translated: CASSQDLWTSTGANVLTF.

This clonotype was recorded at least ten times. J is TRBJ2-3 and V is TRBV11-2; no clear D. The CDR3 is 15 residues long. V shed 5 bases and J shed 4 bases, with 16 bases lying between them. Germline lookup yields CDR1 SGHAT and CDR2 FQNNGV. CDR3 protein: CASSPHGVRADTQYF. In DNA form, the CDR3 reads TGTGCCAGCAGCCCGCATGGGGTTCGGGCAGATACGCAGTATTTT.

At least ten counts were recorded for this clonotype. The chain is built from TRBV24-1 and TRBJ1-1; possible D gene TRBD1, 5 bases. V was cut by 3 bases and J by 1 base, with 8 bases left in between. The length of the CDR3 is 14 residues. Germline V gene data show CDR1 as KGHDR and CDR2 as SFDVKD. CDR3 DNA: TGTGCCACCAGTGATCGGGGGGGGAACACTGAAGCTTTCTTT. Amino acids: CATSDRGGNTEAFF.